Many counts were recorded for the clone carrying this TCR beta chain. Its specificity is unknown. Other DNA sequences in the same sample also yield this CDR3. Stated treatment: oral pan-JAK inhibitor, 5-10 mg twice daily. Individuals with alopecia areata gave both lesional scalp punch biopsies and peripheral blood for collection. These data come from a study of CD8+ T cells in alopecia areata. Study context: Scoring treated patients' severity relied on the percentage of scalp area affected. The study, taken as a whole, reports: Scalp sample data also include resident alphabeta T cells from normal skin. A large proportion of expanded lesional clones were detected persisting in scalp and blood during tofacitinib.

CDR3 length: 15 amino acids. V was trimmed by 10 bases and J by 0 bases, leaving 15 bases between them. Germline CDR1 is ENHRY and CDR2 is SYGVKD. Following RNA extraction, reverse transcription yielded cDNA that acted as the sequencing template. Produced via immunoSEQ multiplex PCR; TCRdb's table is partial and in-frame only. Of under 150,000 clones listed, about 59% are singletons. The TCR was taken from a human donor with alopecia areata. The sample was CD4+ T cells sorted from blood, taken at week 4, from a patient treated with tofacitinib. The V and J genes are TRBV10-3 and TRBJ1-4, with TRBD1 as a possible D gene (6 bases). The CDR3 sequence: CATTDRDATNEKLFF. CDR3 in DNA: TGTGCCACCACGGACAGAGACGCAACTAATGAAAAACTGTTTTTT.